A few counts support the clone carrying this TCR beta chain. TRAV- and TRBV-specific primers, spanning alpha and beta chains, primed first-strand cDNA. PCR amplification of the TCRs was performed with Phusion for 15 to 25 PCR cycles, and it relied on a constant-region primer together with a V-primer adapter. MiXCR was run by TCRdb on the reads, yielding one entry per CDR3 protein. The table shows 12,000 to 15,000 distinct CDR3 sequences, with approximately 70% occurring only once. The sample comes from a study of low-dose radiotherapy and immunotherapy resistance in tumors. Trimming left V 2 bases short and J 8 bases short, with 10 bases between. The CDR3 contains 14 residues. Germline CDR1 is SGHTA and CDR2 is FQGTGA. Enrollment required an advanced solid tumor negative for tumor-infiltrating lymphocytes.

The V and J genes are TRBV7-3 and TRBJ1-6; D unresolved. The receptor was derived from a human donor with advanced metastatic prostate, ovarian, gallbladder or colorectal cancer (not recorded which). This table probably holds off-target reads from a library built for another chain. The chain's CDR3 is CASSLDDNDSPLHF. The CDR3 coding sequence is TGTGCCAGCAGCTTAGATGATAACGATTCACCCCTCCACTTT.